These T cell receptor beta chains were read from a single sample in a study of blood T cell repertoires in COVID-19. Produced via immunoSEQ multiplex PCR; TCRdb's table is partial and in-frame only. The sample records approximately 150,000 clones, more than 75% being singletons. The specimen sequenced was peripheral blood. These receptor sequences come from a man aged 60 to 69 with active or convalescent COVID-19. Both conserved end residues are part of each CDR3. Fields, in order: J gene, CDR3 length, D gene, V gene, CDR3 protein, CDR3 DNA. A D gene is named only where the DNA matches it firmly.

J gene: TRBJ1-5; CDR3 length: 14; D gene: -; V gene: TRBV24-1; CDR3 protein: CATSDSGFNQPQHF; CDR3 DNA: TGTGCCACCAGTGATTCAGGGTTCAATCAGCCCCAGCATTTT
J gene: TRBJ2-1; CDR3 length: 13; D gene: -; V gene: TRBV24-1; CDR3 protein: CATSDFRYNEQFF; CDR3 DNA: TGTGCCACCAGTGATTTCCGGTACAATGAGCAGTTCTTC
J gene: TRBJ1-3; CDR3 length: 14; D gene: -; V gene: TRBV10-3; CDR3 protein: CAIKVNSPGNTIYF; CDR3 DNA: TGTGCCATCAAGGTCAACAGCCCTGGAAACACCATATATTTT
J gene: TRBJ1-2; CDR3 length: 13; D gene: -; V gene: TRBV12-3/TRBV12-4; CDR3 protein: CASSSDRYYGYTF; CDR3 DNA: TGTGCCAGCAGCTCAGACAGGTACTATGGCTACACCTTC
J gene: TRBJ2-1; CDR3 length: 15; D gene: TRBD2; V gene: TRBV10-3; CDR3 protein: CAIRGLAGGPDEQFF; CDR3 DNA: TGTGCCATCAGGGGACTAGCGGGGGGGCCGGATGAGCAGTTCTTC
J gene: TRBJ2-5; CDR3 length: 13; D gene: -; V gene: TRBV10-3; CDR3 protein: CAIREPGAETQYF; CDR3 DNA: TGTGCCATCAGGGAGCCCGGAGCAGAGACCCAGTACTTC
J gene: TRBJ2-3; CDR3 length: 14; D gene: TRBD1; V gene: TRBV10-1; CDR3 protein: CASSDGQGPDTQYF; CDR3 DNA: TGCGCCAGCAGTGATGGACAGGGGCCAGATACGCAGTATTTT
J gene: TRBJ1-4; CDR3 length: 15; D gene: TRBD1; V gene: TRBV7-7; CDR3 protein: CASSLNEGAGEKLFF; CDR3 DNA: TGTGCCAGCAGCTTAAACGAGGGGGCGGGTGAAAAACTGTTTTTT
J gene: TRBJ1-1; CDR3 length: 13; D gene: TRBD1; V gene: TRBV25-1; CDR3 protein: CASSAPQGAGAFF; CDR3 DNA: TGTGCCAGCAGCGCCCCACAGGGGGCAGGAGCTTTCTTT
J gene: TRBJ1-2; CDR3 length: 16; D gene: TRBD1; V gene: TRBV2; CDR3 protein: CASSEEGRGPFYGYTF; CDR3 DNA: TGTGCCAGCAGTGAAGAAGGTAGGGGGCCTTTCTATGGCTACACCTTC
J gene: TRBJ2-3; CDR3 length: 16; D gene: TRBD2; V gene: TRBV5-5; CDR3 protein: CASSSGLAVGQHTQYF; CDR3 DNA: TGTGCCAGCAGCTCCGGACTAGCGGTAGGGCAGCATACGCAGTATTTT
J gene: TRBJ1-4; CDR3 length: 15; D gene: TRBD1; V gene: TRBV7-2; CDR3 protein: CASSLVVRGREKLFF; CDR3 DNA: TGTGCCAGCAGCTTAGTTGTCAGGGGGCGCGAAAAACTGTTTTTT